The sequence of this TCR beta chain was determined in a study of shared clonotypes between healthy human individuals. This CDR3 is built from 15 residues. Germline CDR1 and CDR2: MDHEN and SYDVKM. V dropped 6 bases and J dropped 7; count of bases not matched to a gene: 9. This clone was found once. The repertoire was sequenced with immunoSEQ multiplex PCR; TCRdb's copy has only in-frame clones and lacks some. Of roughly 550,000 clones listed, roughly 95% were seen once; the top ten hold 0.11%. Naive CD8 populations comprised CD45RO-negative cells positively selected for CCR7, excluding terminally differentiated effector memory CD45RA+ cells.

The chain couples TRBV28 to TRBJ2-2; TRBD1 matches at 9 bases. The source of this sequence is a young woman in good health. What was sequenced was naive CD8+ T cells sorted from blood. The CDR3 here is CASSRTGQGYGELFF. The CDR3 region has the DNA TGTGCCAGCAGCAGAACTGGACAGGGGTACGGGGAGCTGTTTTTT.